The 22 T cell receptor beta chains presented below share a single source sample, sequenced in a study of beta chain features in type 1 diabetes (dated by TCRdb to 2017 to 2018). The library was generated by the immunoSEQ multiplex PCR assay. The High Capacity cDNA Reverse Transcription Kit was used to reverse transcribe all of the isolated RNA, meaning that expressed TCRB transcripts were what got sequenced. The table comes from immuneACCESS by way of TCRdb, which keeps in-frame sequences with V and J called. Part of the clones is missing from these tables; in studies checked, under half for an unresolved V gene and the rest for unknown reasons. Across this sample there are roughly 150,000 clones, with over 7.5% seen only once. Less than 3% of the sample lies in the top ten. Sequenced: central memory CD4+ T cells from blood. The receptors were sampled from a woman between 18 and 29 years old in good health.

This clone came up a few times. The chain combines TRBV6-1 with TRBJ1-4; 10 nucleotides align to TRBD1. V lost 4 bases, J lost 7 bases, and 9 bases stayed unmatched. Germline V gene data show CDR1 as MNHNS and CDR2 as SASEGT. The length of the CDR3 is 16 residues. The DNA of the CDR3 is TGTGCCAGCAGTGTAGGCCCGGGACAGGGGAGTGAAAAACTGTTTTTT. Amino acid sequence: CASSVGPGQGSEKLFF.

This clone was seen once. Lacking the conserved final phenylalanine or tryptophan, this CDR3 likely reflects a read error. No DNA is shown, since the ends of the CDR3 on it are uncertain; the CDR3 is the one TCRdb lists. The gene calls are TRBV11-2 and TRBJ1-2; the tabulated D call, TRBD1, remains unverified against the DNA. Inclusive of both ends, the CDR3 amounts to 12 amino acids. Germline V gives CDR1 SGHAT, CDR2 FQNNGV. The CDR3: CASSHPTGRPGY.

The J gene is TRBJ2-7, the V gene TRBV29-1; weak D call: TRBD1 (6 bases). The CDR3 totals 13 residues. The germline CDR1 and CDR2 sequences are SQVTM and ANQGSEA. Trimming took 3 bases from V and 6 from J, leaving 15 bases between them. The CDR3 here is CSVEARGRREQYF. As DNA, the CDR3 is TGCAGCGTTGAGGCCAGGGGCAGGCGCGAGCAGTACTTC.

This clone showed up many times. This chain joins TRBV2 and TRBJ2-3; D remains unclear. The V and J ends lost 7 bases and 5 bases respectively, with 10 bases between them. Per germline, CDR1 SNHLY and CDR2 FYNNEI. The length of the CDR3 is 12 residues. As DNA, the CDR3 is TGTGCCAGCACTGGCGAGCGAGATACGCAGTATTTT. This translates into CASTGERDTQYF.

This clone has a handful of counts. The chain couples TRBV2 to TRBJ1-2; a possible D gene is TRBD1 (6 bases). V was trimmed by 3 bases and J by 4 bases, leaving 15 bases between them. CDR3 length equals 15 residues. Germline CDR1 is SNHLY and CDR2 is FYNNEI. CDR3 bases: TGTGCCAGCAGTGAGGACAGAACCCAGCCCTATGGCTACACCTTC. Residues: CASSEDRTQPYGYTF.

This clone was observed a handful of times. This sequence joins TRBV5-1 and TRBJ1-2; D ambiguous. The V end lost 4 bases, the J end lost 5 bases, and 9 bases lay between the germline ends. This CDR3 region has 12 residues. Germline CDR1 is SGHRS and CDR2 is YFSETQ. DNA of the CDR3: TGCGCCAGCAGCGGAGACTTTTATGGCTACACCTTC. Translation gives CASSGDFYGYTF.

The CDR3 loop reads CAWSVLESNQPQHF. The CDR3 bases are TGTGCCTGGAGTGTTTTGGAGAGCAATCAGCCCCAGCATTTT. The genes are TRBV30 and TRBJ1-5; D gene unclear. Trimming removed 0 bases from V and 1 base from J, with 7 bases in between. Germline V gives CDR1 GTSNPN, CDR2 SVGIG (reference sequence). The CDR3 is 14 amino acids.

V is TRBV13 and J is TRBJ1-3; D call uncertain. The germline V gene has CDR1 PRHDT and CDR2 FYEKMQ (reference sequence). The CDR3 runs 13 residues. Trimming shortened V by 3 bases and J by 7 bases, and 10 bases separated the two germline ends. This chain's CDR3 is CASSFLEDNTIYF. The CDR3 DNA reads as TGTGCCAGCAGCTTTTTGGAGGATAACACCATATATTTT.

This rearrangement joins TRBV11-2 to TRBJ2-5; no reliable D call. Germline values: CDR1 SGHAT, CDR2 FQNNGV. The CDR3 has 14 amino acids. Deletions cut 1 base from V and 5 bases from J, with 11 bases between. The CDR3 DNA sequence: TGTGCCAGCAGCTTAGGTGATAGCATGGAGACCCAGTACTTC. Amino acid sequence: CASSLGDSMETQYF.

This clone was seen only a few times. Written as DNA, the CDR3 is TGTGCCAGCAGCTTAGTCCAGGGCTTGTACAATGAGCAGTTCTTC. Translating it yields CASSLVQGLYNEQFF. The chain links TRBV7-2 to TRBJ2-1; a possible D gene is TRBD1 (5 bases). With 1 base removed from V and 4 bases from J, the gap between germline ends came to 11 bases. The germline V gene has CDR1 SGHTA and CDR2 FQGNSA. CDR3 size: 15 residues.

The gene calls are TRBV7-8 and TRBJ2-1; the D gene is possibly TRBD2 (6 bases). The CDR3 has 13 amino acids. Germline CDR1 SGHVS, CDR2 FQNEAQ. The ends were cut back, 6 bases at V and 9 bases at J, with 15 bases in the middle. The CDR3: CASSRDGSGEQFF. The CDR3 nucleotides read TGTGCCAGCAGTAGGGACGGGAGCGGTGAGCAGTTCTTC. The complete variable domain, with remaining parts taken from reference TRBV7-8 and TRBJ2-1, reads GAGVSQSPRYKVAKRGQDVALRCDPISGHVSLFWYQQALGQGPEFLTYFQNEAQLDKSGLPSDRFFAERPEGSVSTLKIQRTQQEDSAVYLCASSRDGSGEQFFGPGTRLTVL.

The chain combines TRBV5-4 with TRBJ2-3; 9 nucleotides match TRBD2. CDR1 and CDR2 (germline): SGHNT, YYREEE (reference sequence). The CDR3 length is 15 residues. Trimming removed 4 bases from V and 2 bases from J; junction bases left unmatched: 5. CDR3 bases: TGTGCCAGCAGCCCAGCGGGAGGAACCACAGATACGCAGTATTTT. This translates into CASSPAGGTTDTQYF.

J is TRBJ2-7 and V is TRBV6-6, with D possibly being TRBD1 (6 bases). The CDR3 loop spans 13 amino acids. V lost 7 bases and J lost 1, with 11 bases in between. Looked up from germline, CDR1 is MNHNY and CDR2 is SVGAGI (reference sequence). CDR3 nucleotide sequence: TGTGCCAGCAAAGTACAGGGTTCCTACGAGCAGTACTTC. Translated, it gives CASKVQGSYEQYF.

V and J are TRBV7-2 and TRBJ1-5; 9 bases fit TRBD1. Trimming at V came to 1 base and at J to 9 bases, leaving 7 bases not matched to a gene. The CDR3 has 15 amino acids. Per germline, CDR1 SGHTA and CDR2 FQGNSA. The CDR3 here is CASSLGDRVMGPQHF. The CDR3 DNA sequence: TGTGCCAGCAGCTTAGGGGACAGGGTGATGGGGCCCCAGCATTTT.

The chain carries TRBV15 and TRBJ1-2, with TRBD1 identical over 10 bases. Unmatched junction bases numbered 11, after V lost 7 bases and J lost 0 bases. From germline, CDR1 is LNHNV and CDR2 YYDKDF (reference sequence). The length of the CDR3 is 17 residues. The CDR3 region has the DNA TGTGCCACCACTGTGCGACGAGGACAGGGGGCTAACTATGGCTACACCTTC. As protein: CATTVRRGQGANYGYTF.

V usage is TRBV5-4 and J usage is TRBJ1-1; 8 bases agree with TRBD1. The CDR3 sequence is 13 residues long. With 5 bases clipped from V and 7 bases from J, the junction kept 7 bases outside the gene matches. Germline values: CDR1 SGHNT, CDR2 YYREEE (reference sequence). The CDR3 region is CASRPGQGREAFF. CDR3 DNA: TGTGCCAGCAGGCCCGGACAGGGCCGTGAAGCTTTCTTT.

V is TRBV6-1 and J is TRBJ2-1; 12 positions match TRBD1. J lost 0 bases, V lost 3 bases, and 6 bases had no gene match. Germline lookup yields CDR1 MNHNS and CDR2 SASEGT. The CDR3 has 18 amino acids. CDR3 sequence reads: CASSDRDRGRISYNEQFF. The DNA of the CDR3 is TGTGCCAGCAGTGATAGGGACAGGGGGCGGATCTCCTACAATGAGCAGTTCTTC.

The rearrangement links TRBV9 to TRBJ2-6, with D perhaps TRBD2 (7 bases). The CDR3 runs 18 residues. V was trimmed by 4 bases and J by 0 bases, leaving 17 bases between them. Germline V gene sequence: CDR1 SGDLS, CDR2 YYNGEE. The CDR3 bases are TGTGCCAGCAGCCCGACAGGACTAGGGGGCTCTGGGGCCAACGTCCTGACTTTC. Translation: CASSPTGLGGSGANVLTF.

For this clone: The same CDR3 is also encoded by other DNA sequences in this sample. V gene TRBV30 combines with J gene TRBJ2-5; 8 bases are shared with TRBD2. The CDR3 sequence is 14 residues long. CDR1 is GTSNPN, CDR2 SVGIG, per germline (reference sequence). Losses at the gene ends were 2 bases for V and 3 bases for J; bases not matched to a gene: 5. CDR3 bases: TGTGCCTGGAGTCGGATAGCGGGGAAAGAGACCCAGTACTTC. This encodes CAWSRIAGKETQYF. Full variable domain (outside the CDR3, taken from reference TRBV30 and TRBJ2-5): SQTIHQWPATLVQPVGSPLSLECTVEGTSNPNLYWYRQAAGRGLQLLFYSVGIGQISSEVPQNLSASRPQDRQFILSSKKLLLSDSGFYLCAWSRIAGKETQYFGPGTRLLVL.

This clone was recorded a few times. This chain uses TRBV19 with TRBJ2-5; D perhaps matches TRBD1 (6 bases). The end of the DNA fits TRBJ2-7 better, so the J call may be wrong. The germline V gene has CDR1 LNHDA and CDR2 SQIVND (reference sequence). The CDR3 is made up of 13 amino acids. The CDR3, as DNA: TGTGCCAGTAGTTTACAGGGTGACGACGAGCAGTACTTC. Protein: CASSLQGDDEQYF.

This clone was seen many times. The chain uses TRBV29-1 and TRBJ2-1; TRBD2 aligns across 8 bases. The CDR3 has 17 amino acids. After removal of 0 bases from V and 2 bases from J, the junction contained 9 bases not matched to a gene. In germline, CDR1 is SQVTM, CDR2 ANQGSEA. In DNA, the CDR3 is TGCAGCGTTGAAGATCTCGGCGGGAGGTTCGCCTACAATGAGCAGTTCTTC. Its translation is CSVEDLGGRFAYNEQFF.

This clone occurred a few times. The V call is TRBV7-9, the J call TRBJ1-1, with D possibly matching TRBD1 (6 bases). The CDR3 runs to 13 residues. The V end was cut by 7 bases, the J end by 4 bases, with 13 bases between. Germline V CDR1 and CDR2: SEHNR, FQNEAQ (reference sequence). The CDR3, as DNA: TGTGCCAGCACCTTCACAGGGACCACTGAAGCTTTCTTT. It translates to CASTFTGTTEAFF.